The 11 T cell receptor beta chains presented below share a single source sample, sequenced in a study of CD8 T cells in ankylosing spondylitis. TCRdb itself ran the 5' RACE reads through MiXCR, one entry per CDR3 protein. The data hold 150,000 to 200,000 distinct CDR3 sequences, with 13% observed a single time. The sample taken for sequencing was blood, either unsorted or a sorted T cell fraction (not recorded which). These receptors originate from a female donor with ankylosing spondylitis or in good health (not recorded which).

As regards this clonotype: Being one base from a much bigger clone, this may be a read error. The V call is TRBV5-1, the J call TRBJ2-1, with unresolved D. The germline gives CDR1 SGHRS, CDR2 YFSETQ. V lost 4 bases to trimming and J lost 2 bases, with 13 bases between them. CDR3 length: 15 residues. The CDR3 DNA is TGCGCCAGCAGCCCTACAACTCAGGCCTACAATGAGCAGTTCTTC. Residues: CASSPTTQAYNEQFF.

The V gene is TRBV30, the J gene TRBJ1-3; D is unclear. The CDR3 contains 13 residues. V was clipped by 4 bases and J by 0 bases, with 7 bases between them. Germline V gene lookup returns CDR1 GTSNPN and CDR2 SVGIG (reference sequence). The chain's CDR3 is CAWNRFSGNTIYF. CDR3 nucleotides: TGTGCCTGGAATAGGTTCTCTGGAAACACCATATATTTT.

This clonotype was seen at least ten times. V and J are TRBV5-1 and TRBJ1-2, with D uncertain. There are 13 residues in the CDR3. V lost 0 bases to trimming and J lost 7 bases, with 10 bases between them. Germline V CDR1 and CDR2: SGHRS, YFSETQ. The CDR3 DNA reads TGCGCCAGCAGCTTGGAGGCCCCCGGTGGCTACACCTTC. Translating gives CASSLEAPGGYTF.

This clonotype was seen ten or more times. This chain uses TRBV4-2 with TRBJ2-2; 7 positions match TRBD2. The CDR3 runs 15 residues. The germline V gene encodes CDR1 LGHNA and CDR2 YNFKEQ. J lost 8 bases, V lost 0 bases, and 6 bases had no gene match. The CDR3 DNA is TGTGCCAGCAGCCAAGATCCTAGCGGAGTAGGGGAGCTGTTTTTT. It encodes CASSQDPSGVGELFF.

This chain uses TRBV29-1 with TRBJ2-1; 7 bases match TRBD1. Germline values: CDR1 SQVTM, CDR2 ANQGSEA. The V and J ends lost 8 bases and 7 bases, in that order; junction bases with no gene match: 5. CDR3 length: 11 amino acids. The DNA of the CDR3 is TGCAGCACTAGACAGGGTAATGAGCAGTTCTTC. Translating gives CSTRQGNEQFF.

This clonotype came up many times. This sequence joins TRBV20-1 and TRBJ2-1; the match to TRBD2 covers 8 bases. There are 15 residues in the CDR3. CDR1 and CDR2 from the germline V gene are DFQATT and SNEGSKA (reference sequence). With V trimmed by 7 bases and J by 0 bases, 8 bases remained unmatched. CDR3 in amino acids: CSVMVAGRSYNEQFF. For the CDR3, the DNA is TGCAGTGTTATGGTAGCGGGACGCTCCTACAATGAGCAGTTCTTC.

The table lists this clonotype with many counts. The rearrangement links TRBV13 to TRBJ2-2; possible D gene TRBD1, 6 bases. This CDR3 has 15 residues. V lost 8 bases, J lost 1 base, and 14 bases lay in between. Per germline, CDR1 PRHDT and CDR2 FYEKMQ (reference sequence). Here the CDR3 reads CASAIGTLNTGELFF. CDR3 in DNA: TGTGCCAGCGCTATCGGGACACTGAACACCGGGGAGCTGTTTTTT.

There are many counts of this clonotype. The chain employs TRBV5-1 and TRBJ2-1; 7 nucleotides align to TRBD1. V was clipped by 2 bases and J by 5 bases; unmatched bases: 7. This CDR3 is 15 amino acids long. Germline CDR1 and CDR2: SGHRS and YFSETQ. The CDR3 sequence is CASSFYGTADNEQFF. DNA for the CDR3: TGCGCCAGCAGCTTCTACGGGACAGCTGACAATGAGCAGTTCTTC. Based on the CDR3 plus reference TRBV5-1 and TRBJ2-1, the full variable domain is KAGVTQTPRYLIKTRGQQVTLSCSPISGHRSVSWYQQTPGQGLQFLFEYFSETQRNKGNFPGRFSGRQFSNSRSEMNVSTLELGDSALYLCASSFYGTADNEQFFGPGTRLTVL.

This clonotype was seen more than once but under ten times. V usage is TRBV15 and J usage is TRBJ2-3, with D unresolved. V was cut by 0 bases and J by 6 bases, with 13 bases left in between. This CDR3 has 15 residues. CDR1 LNHNV and CDR2 YYDKDF come from the germline V gene (reference sequence). This CDR3 reads CATSRDLAAADTQYF. The CDR3 DNA reads as TGTGCCACCAGCAGAGATCTTGCCGCGGCGGATACGCAGTATTTT.

Ten or more counts support this clonotype. The chain uses TRBV7-2 and TRBJ1-5; D ambiguous. CDR1 is SGHTA, CDR2 FQGNSA, per germline. The CDR3 runs 16 residues. V lost 0 bases and J lost 4, with 13 bases in between. CDR3 nucleotides: TGTGCCAGCAGCTTAGCAGATGTCGGTCTGAATCAGCCCCAGCATTTT. Amino acids: CASSLADVGLNQPQHF.

The rearrangement links TRBV18 to TRBJ2-7, with 10 bases matching TRBD2. Trimming removed 5 bases from V and 2 bases from J; junction bases left unmatched: 9. CDR3 length: 16 amino acids. The germline CDR1 and CDR2 sequences are KGHSH and LQKENI. The CDR3 nucleotides read TGTGCCAGCTCAGCGGTAGCGGGAGGACGGACCTACGAGCAGTACTTC. As protein: CASSAVAGGRTYEQYF.